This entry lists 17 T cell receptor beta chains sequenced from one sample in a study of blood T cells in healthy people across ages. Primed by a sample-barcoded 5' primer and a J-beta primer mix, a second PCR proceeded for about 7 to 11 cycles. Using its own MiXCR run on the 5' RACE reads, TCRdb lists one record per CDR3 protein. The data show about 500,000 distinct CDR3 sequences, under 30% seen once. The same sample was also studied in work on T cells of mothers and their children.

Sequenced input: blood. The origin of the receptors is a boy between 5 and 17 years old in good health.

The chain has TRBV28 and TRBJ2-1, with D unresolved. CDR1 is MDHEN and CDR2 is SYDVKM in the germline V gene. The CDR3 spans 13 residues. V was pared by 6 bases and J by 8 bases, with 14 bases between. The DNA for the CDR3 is TGTGCCAGCAGACCACTATCGGGCGATGAGCAGTTCTTC. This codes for CASRPLSGDEQFF. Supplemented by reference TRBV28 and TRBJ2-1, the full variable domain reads DVKVTQSSRYLVKRTGEKVFLECVQDMDHENMFWYRQDPGLGLRLIYFSYDVKMKEKGDIPEGYSVSREKKERFSLILESASTNQTSMYLCASRPLSGDEQFFGPGTRLTVL.

The chain's CDR3 is CATSRGGKRFPYEQYF. CDR3 DNA: TGTGCCACCAGCAGAGGAGGAAAGAGGTTTCCCTACGAGCAGTACTTC. The chain uses TRBV15 and TRBJ2-7; D is unclear. There are 16 residues in the CDR3. V shed 1 base and J shed 2 bases, with 15 bases lying between them. Germline V gene sequence: CDR1 LNHNV, CDR2 YYDKDF (reference sequence).

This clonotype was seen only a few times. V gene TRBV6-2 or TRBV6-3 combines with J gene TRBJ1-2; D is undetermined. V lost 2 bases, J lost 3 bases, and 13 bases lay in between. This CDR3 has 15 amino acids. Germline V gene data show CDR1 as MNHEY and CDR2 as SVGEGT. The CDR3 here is CASSYRTGKDYGYTF. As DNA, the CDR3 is TGTGCCAGCAGTTACCGGACGGGGAAAGACTATGGCTACACCTTC.

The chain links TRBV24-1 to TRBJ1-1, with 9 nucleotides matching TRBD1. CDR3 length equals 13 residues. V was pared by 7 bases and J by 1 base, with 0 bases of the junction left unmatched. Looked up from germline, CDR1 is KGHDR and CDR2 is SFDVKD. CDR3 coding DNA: TGTGCCACCAGGGGACAGGGGAACACTGAAGCTTTCTTT. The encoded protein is CATRGQGNTEAFF.

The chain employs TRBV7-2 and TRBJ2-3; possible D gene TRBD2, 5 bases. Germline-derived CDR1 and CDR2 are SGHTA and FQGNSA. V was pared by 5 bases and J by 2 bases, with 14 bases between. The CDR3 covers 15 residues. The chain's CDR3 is CASSPAGADTDTQYF. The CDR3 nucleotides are TGTGCCAGCAGCCCTGCGGGCGCGGACACAGATACGCAGTATTTT. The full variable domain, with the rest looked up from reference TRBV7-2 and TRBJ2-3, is GAGVSQSPSNKVTEKGKDVELRCDPISGHTALYWYRQSLGQGLEFLIYFQGNSAPDKSGLPSDRFSAERTGGSVSTLTIQRTQQEDSAVYLCASSPAGADTDTQYFGPGTRLTVL.

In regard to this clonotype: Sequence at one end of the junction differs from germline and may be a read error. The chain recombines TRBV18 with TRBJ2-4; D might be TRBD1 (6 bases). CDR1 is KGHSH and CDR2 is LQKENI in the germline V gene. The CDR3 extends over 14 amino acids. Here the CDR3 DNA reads TGCGCCAGCTCACAACGGACAGAAGAAAACATTCAGTACTTC. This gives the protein CASSQRTEENIQYF.

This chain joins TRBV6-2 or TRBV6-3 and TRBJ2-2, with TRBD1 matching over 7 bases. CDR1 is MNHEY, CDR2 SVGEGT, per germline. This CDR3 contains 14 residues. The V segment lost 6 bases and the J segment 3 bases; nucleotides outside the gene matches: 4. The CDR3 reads CASSQGDHTGELFF. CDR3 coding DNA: TGTGCCAGCAGCCAGGGGGATCACACCGGGGAGCTGTTTTTT.

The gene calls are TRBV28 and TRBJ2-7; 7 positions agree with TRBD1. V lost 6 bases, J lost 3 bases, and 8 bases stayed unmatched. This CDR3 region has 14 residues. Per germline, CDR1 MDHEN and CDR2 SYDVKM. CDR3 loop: CASSRQGINYEQYF. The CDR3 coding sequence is TGTGCCAGCAGCCGACAGGGAATCAACTACGAGCAGTACTTC. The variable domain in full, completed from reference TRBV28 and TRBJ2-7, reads DVKVTQSSRYLVKRTGEKVFLECVQDMDHENMFWYRQDPGLGLRLIYFSYDVKMKEKGDIPEGYSVSREKKERFSLILESASTNQTSMYLCASSRQGINYEQYFGPGTRLTVT.

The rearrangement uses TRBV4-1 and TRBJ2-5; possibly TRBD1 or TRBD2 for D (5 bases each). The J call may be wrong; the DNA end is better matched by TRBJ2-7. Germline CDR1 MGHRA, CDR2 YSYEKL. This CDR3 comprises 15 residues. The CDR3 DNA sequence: TGCGCCAGCAGCCGGGGACCCAGGAGCTCCTACGAGCAGTACTTC. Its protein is CASSRGPRSSYEQYF.

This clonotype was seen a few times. In DNA form, the CDR3 reads TGTGCCAGCAGCCAACCTCGGGACCCCCGTAGGGAGCAGTTCTTC. Translation gives CASSQPRDPRREQFF. The V call is TRBV4-2, the J call TRBJ2-1, with D perhaps being TRBD1 or TRBD2 (5 bases each). Trimming cost V 2 bases and J 10 bases, with 18 bases left between them. The CDR3 is 15 residues long. CDR1 is LGHNA, CDR2 YNFKEQ, per germline.

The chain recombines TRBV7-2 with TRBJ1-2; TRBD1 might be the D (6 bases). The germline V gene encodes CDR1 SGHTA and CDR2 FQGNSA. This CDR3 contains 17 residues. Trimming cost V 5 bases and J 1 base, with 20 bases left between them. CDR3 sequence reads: CASSHPRVKGGNYGYTF. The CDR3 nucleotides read TGTGCCAGCAGCCACCCTAGGGTTAAAGGGGGTAACTATGGCTACACCTTC.

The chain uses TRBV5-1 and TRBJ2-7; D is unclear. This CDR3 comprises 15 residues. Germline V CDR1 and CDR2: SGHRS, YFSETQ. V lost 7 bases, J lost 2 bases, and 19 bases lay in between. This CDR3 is CASSPRMVGAYEQYF. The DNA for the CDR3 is TGCGCCAGCTCCCCCCGGATGGTCGGAGCCTACGAGCAGTACTTC.

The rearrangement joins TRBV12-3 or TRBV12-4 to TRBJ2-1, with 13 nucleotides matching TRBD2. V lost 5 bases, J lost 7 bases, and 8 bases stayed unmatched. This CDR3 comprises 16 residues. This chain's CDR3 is CASSPPTSGGGNEQFF. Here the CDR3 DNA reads TGTGCCAGCAGTCCGCCAACTAGCGGGGGGGGGAATGAGCAGTTCTTC.

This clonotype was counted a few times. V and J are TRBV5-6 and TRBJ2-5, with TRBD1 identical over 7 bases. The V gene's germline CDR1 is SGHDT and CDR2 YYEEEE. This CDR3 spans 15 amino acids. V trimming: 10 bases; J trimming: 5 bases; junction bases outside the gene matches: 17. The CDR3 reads CASLGQYYPGETQYF. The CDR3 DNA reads TGTGCCTCCCTGGGACAGTATTACCCGGGGGAGACCCAGTACTTC. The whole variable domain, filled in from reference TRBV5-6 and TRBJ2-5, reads DAGVTQSPTHLIKTRGQQVTLRCSPKSGHDTVSWYQQALGQGPQFIFQYYEEEERQRGNFPDRFSGHQFPNYSSELNVNALLLGDSALYLCASLGQYYPGETQYFGPGTRLLVL.

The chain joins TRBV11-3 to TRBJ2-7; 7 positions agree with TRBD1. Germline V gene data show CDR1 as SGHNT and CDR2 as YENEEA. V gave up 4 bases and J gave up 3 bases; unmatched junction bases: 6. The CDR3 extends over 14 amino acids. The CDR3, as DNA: TGTGCCAGCAGCTATCGACAGGGAAGCTACGAGCAGTACTTC. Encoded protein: CASSYRQGSYEQYF.

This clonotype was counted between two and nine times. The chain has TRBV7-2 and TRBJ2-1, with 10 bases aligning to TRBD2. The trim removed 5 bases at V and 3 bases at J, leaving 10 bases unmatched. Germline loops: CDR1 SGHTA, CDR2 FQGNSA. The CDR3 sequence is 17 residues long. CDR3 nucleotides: TGTGCCAGCAGCCCCAAATTAATAGCGGGGGGCTACAATGAGCAGTTCTTC. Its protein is CASSPKLIAGGYNEQFF.

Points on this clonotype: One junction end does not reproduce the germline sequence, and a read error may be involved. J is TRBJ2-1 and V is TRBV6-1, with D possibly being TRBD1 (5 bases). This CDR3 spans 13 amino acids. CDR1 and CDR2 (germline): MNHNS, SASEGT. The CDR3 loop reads CASSELPHRTEYF. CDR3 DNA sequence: TGTGCCAGCAGTGAACTCCCGCACAGGACGGAGTACTTC.